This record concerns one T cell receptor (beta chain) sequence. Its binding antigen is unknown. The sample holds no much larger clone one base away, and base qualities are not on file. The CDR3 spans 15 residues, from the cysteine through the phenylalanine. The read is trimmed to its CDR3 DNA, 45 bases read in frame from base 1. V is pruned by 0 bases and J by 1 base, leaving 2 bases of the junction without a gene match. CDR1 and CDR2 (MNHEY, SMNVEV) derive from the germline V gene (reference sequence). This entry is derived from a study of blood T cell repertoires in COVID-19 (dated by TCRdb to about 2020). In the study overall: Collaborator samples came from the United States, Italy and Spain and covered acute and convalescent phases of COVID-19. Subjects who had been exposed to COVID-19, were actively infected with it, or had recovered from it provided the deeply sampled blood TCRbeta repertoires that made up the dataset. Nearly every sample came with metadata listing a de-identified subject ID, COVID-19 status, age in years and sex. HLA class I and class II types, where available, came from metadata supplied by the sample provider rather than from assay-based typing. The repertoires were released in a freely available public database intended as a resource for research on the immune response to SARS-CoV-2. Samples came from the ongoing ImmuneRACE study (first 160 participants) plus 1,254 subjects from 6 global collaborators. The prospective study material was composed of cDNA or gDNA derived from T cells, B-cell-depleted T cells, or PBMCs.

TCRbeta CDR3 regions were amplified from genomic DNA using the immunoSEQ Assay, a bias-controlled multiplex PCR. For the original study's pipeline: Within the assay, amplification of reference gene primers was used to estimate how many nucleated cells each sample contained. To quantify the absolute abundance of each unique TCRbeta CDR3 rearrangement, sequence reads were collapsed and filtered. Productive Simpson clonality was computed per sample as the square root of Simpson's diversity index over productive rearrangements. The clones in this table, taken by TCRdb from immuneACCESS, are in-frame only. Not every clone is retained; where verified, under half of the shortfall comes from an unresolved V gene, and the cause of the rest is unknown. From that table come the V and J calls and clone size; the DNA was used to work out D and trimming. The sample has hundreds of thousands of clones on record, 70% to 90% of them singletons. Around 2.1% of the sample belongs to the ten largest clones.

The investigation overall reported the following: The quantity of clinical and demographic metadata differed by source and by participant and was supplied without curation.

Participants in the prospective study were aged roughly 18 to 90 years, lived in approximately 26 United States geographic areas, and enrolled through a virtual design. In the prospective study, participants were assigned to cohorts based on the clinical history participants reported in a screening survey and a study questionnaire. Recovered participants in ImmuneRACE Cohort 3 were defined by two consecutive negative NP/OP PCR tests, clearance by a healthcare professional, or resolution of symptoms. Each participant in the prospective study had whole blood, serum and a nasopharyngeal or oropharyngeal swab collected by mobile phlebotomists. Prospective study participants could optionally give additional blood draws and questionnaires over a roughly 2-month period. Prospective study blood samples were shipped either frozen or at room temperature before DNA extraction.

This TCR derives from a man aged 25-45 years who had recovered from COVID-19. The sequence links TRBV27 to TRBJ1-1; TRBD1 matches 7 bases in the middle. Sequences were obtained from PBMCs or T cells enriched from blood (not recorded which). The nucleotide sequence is TGTGCCAGCAGTTTATCGACAGGGACGAACACTGAAGCTTTCTTT. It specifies CASSLSTGTNTEAFF.